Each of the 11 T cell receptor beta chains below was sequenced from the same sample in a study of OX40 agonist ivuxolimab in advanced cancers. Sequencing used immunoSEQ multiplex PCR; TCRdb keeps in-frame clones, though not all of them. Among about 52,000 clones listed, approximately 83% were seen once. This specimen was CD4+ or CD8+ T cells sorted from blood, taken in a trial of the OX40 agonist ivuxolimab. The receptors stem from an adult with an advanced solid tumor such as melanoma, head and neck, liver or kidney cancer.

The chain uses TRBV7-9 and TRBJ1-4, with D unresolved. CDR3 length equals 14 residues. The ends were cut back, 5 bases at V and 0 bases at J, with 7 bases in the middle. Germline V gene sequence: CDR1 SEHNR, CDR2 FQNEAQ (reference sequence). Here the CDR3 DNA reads TGTGCCAGCAGCATACACGCAACTAATGAAAAACTGTTTTTT. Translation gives CASSIHATNEKLFF.

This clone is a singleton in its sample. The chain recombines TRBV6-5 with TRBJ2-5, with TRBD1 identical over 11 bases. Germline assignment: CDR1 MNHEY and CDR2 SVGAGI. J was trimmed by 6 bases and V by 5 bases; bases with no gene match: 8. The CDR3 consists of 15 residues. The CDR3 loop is CASSKRTGGAKTQYF. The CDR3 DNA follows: TGTGCCAGCAGTAAAAGGACAGGGGGCGCGAAGACCCAGTACTTC.

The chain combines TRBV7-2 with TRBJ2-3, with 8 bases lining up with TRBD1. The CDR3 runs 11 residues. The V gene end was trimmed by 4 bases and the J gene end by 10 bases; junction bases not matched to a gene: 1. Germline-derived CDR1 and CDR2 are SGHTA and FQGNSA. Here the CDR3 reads CASSSTGAQYF. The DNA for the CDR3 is TGTGCCAGCAGCTCGACAGGGGCGCAGTATTTT.

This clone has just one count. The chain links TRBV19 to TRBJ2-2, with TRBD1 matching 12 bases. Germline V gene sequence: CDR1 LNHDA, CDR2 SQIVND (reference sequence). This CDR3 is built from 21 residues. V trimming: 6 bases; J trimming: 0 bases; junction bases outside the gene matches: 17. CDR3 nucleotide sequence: TGTGCCAGTAGACCCCCAAGGGGGACAGGGGGCCGTTATGCGAACACCGGGGAGCTGTTTTTT. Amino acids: CASRPPRGTGGRYANTGELFF.

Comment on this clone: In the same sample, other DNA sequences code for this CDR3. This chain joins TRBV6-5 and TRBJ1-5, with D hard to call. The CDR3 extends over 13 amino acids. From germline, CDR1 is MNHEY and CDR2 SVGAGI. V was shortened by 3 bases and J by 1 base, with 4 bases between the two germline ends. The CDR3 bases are TGTGCCAGCAGTTATGACAGCAATCAGCCCCAGCATTTT. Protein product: CASSYDSNQPQHF.

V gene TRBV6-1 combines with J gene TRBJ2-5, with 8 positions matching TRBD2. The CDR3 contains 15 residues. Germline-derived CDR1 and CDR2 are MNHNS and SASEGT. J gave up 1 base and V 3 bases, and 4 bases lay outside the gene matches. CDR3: CASSDRGGLQETQYF. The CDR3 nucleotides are TGTGCCAGCAGTGACCGGGGGGGTCTCCAAGAGACCCAGTACTTC.

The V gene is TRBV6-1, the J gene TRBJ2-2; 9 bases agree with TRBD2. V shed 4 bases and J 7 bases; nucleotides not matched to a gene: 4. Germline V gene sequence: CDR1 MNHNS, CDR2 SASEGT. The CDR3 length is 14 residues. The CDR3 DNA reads TGTGCCAGCAGTGTCATAGCGGGAGTCGGGGAGCTGTTTTTT. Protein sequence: CASSVIAGVGELFF.

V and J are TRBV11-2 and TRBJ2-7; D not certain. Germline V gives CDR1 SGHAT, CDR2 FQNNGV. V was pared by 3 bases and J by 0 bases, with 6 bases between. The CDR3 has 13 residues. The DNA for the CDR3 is TGTGCCAGCAGCTTTGCAGCCTCCTACGAGCAGTACGTC. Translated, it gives CASSFAASYEQYV.

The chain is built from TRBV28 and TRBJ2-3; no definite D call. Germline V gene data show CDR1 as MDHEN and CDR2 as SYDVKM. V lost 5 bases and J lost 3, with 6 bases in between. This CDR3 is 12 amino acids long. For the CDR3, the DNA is TGTGCCAGCAGTAAGTGGACAGATACGCAGTATTTT. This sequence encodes CASSKWTDTQYF.

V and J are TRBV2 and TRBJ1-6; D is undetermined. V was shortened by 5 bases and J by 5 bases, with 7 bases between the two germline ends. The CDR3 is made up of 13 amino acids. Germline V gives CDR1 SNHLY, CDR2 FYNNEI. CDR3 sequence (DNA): TGTGCCAGCAGTAGCACAGATAATTCACCCCTCCACTTT. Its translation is CASSSTDNSPLHF.

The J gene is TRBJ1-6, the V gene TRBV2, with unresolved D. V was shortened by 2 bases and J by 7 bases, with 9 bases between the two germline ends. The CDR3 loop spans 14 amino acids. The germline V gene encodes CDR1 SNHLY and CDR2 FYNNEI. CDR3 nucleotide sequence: TGTGCCAGCAGTGAAATTAGAGGGAATTCACCCCTCCACTTT. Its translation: CASSEIRGNSPLHF.